The 18 T cell receptor beta chains presented below share a single source sample, sequenced in a study of PD-1 blockade in classical Hodgkin lymphoma. Libraries were prepared by immunoSEQ multiplex PCR; TCRdb keeps only in-frame clonotypes and omits some of them. The table includes about 75,000 clones, approximately 94% detected once. All the patients suffered relapse after autologous stem cell transplantation, and brentuximab vedotin exposure differed. The sequenced sample was peripheral blood mononuclear cells (PBMCs), obtained at baseline. The origin of the receptors is a human donor with classical Hodgkin lymphoma.

The chain joins TRBV28 to TRBJ2-3; D is unclear. The germline V and J ends were trimmed by 5 bases and 4 bases, with 16 bases remaining between them. The CDR3 is made up of 15 amino acids. The germline V gene has CDR1 MDHEN and CDR2 SYDVKM. CDR3 in DNA: TGTGCCAGCAGTAGGACCTCCCGTGGACCAGATACGCAGTATTTT. This gives the protein CASSRTSRGPDTQYF.

The sample holds one count of this clone. V and J are TRBV6-1 and TRBJ2-7; TRBD1 is a possible D gene (5 bases). The CDR3 consists of 14 residues. Looked up from germline, CDR1 is MNHNS and CDR2 is SASEGT. V lost 6 bases to trimming and J lost 2 bases, with 14 bases between them. CDR3 bases: TGTGCCAGCAGAGAAAGGGGCCTGCCCTACGAGCAGTACTTC. Its translation is CASRERGLPYEQYF.

The rearrangement links TRBV6-5 to TRBJ2-1; either TRBD1 or TRBD2 may fit D (5 bases each). This CDR3 region has 10 residues. Trimming cost V 8 bases and J 10 bases, with 9 bases left between them. Germline lookup yields CDR1 MNHEY and CDR2 SVGAGI. CDR3 sequence reads: CASGWGEQFF. DNA for the CDR3: TGTGCCAGCGGGTGGGGGGAGCAGTTCTTC.

The chain links TRBV7-6 to TRBJ2-3; 8 nucleotides line up with TRBD1. CDR3 length equals 16 residues. Germline V gene data show CDR1 as SGHVS and CDR2 as FNYEAQ. The J segment lost 2 bases and the V segment lost 5 bases, leaving 9 bases of the junction unmatched. This CDR3 reads CASSPLPGQDTDTQYF. CDR3 in DNA: TGTGCCAGCAGCCCGCTCCCGGGACAGGACACAGATACGCAGTATTTT. The whole variable domain, filled in from reference TRBV7-6 and TRBJ2-3, reads GAGVSQSPRYKVTKRGQDVALRCDPISGHVSLYWYRQALGQGPEFLTYFNYEAQQDKSGLPNDRFSAERPEGSISTLTIQRTEQRDSAMYRCASSPLPGQDTDTQYFGPGTRLTVL.

This chain uses TRBV7-2 with TRBJ2-3; 9 nucleotides align to TRBD2. Germline V gene data show CDR1 as SGHTA and CDR2 as FQGNSA. Trimming took 5 bases from V and 3 from J; bases not matched to a gene: 9. CDR3 length: 16 residues. CDR3 amino acids: CASSPIAGDVTDTQYF. The CDR3 DNA reads as TGTGCCAGCAGCCCCATAGCGGGAGATGTGACAGATACGCAGTATTTT. Filled out from reference TRBV7-2 and TRBJ2-3, the complete variable domain reads GAGVSQSPSNKVTEKGKDVELRCDPISGHTALYWYRQSLGQGLEFLIYFQGNSAPDKSGLPSDRFSAERTGGSVSTLTIQRTQQEDSAVYLCASSPIAGDVTDTQYFGPGTRLTVL.

A single count supports this clone. At one end the junction does not follow the germline gene, possibly because of a read error. The genes are TRBV5-6 and TRBJ2-7, with TRBD1 as a possible D gene (6 bases). CDR1 is SGHDT and CDR2 is YYEEEE in the germline V gene. This CDR3 contains 13 residues. The CDR3 loop is CASRYGLGAPAHF. CDR3 coding DNA: TGTGCCAGCAGATATGGGCTGGGGGCCCCTGCGCACTTC.

This chain connects TRBV5-5 to TRBJ2-3; 12 bases line up with TRBD2. The CDR3 is 20 amino acids. Germline-derived CDR1 and CDR2 are SGHKS and YYEKEE (reference sequence). Germline trimming cut 1 base from V and 0 bases from J; bases unmatched to any gene: 12. CDR3 sequence reads: CASSLMTSGRGVVSTDTQYF. The CDR3 bases are TGTGCCAGCAGCTTGATGACTAGCGGGAGAGGAGTGGTGAGCACAGATACGCAGTATTTT.

This clone has just one count. The chain joins TRBV5-1 to TRBJ2-3; 8 nucleotides line up with TRBD2. CDR3 size: 17 residues. Germline CDR1 is SGHRS and CDR2 is YFSETQ. V dropped 0 bases and J dropped 4; count of bases not matched to a gene: 10. The CDR3 nucleotides are TGCGCCAGCAGCTTGGCGCCGGGGGGGCCTAGTTCAGATACGCAGTATTTT. Its protein product is CASSLAPGGPSSDTQYF.

The chain joins TRBV7-9 to TRBJ2-1, with 9 bases identical to TRBD1. The CDR3 length is 16 residues. With V trimmed by 4 bases and J by 4 bases, 8 bases remained unmatched. In germline, CDR1 is SEHNR, CDR2 FQNEAQ (reference sequence). The CDR3 DNA sequence: TGTGCCAGCAGCTCATGGGGGACAGGGAGTTACAATGAGCAGTTCTTC. Translated: CASSSWGTGSYNEQFF.

The rearrangement uses TRBV30 and TRBJ2-7; D may match TRBD1 or TRBD2 (5 bases each). This CDR3 comprises 11 residues. From germline, CDR1 is GTSNPN and CDR2 SVGIG (reference sequence). The V end lost 3 bases, the J end lost 4 bases, and 7 bases lay between the germline ends. The CDR3 here is CAWRGEYEQYF. In DNA form, the CDR3 reads TGTGCCTGGAGGGGGGAGTACGAGCAGTACTTC.

The gene calls are TRBV2 and TRBJ1-1, with D unclear. This CDR3 contains 15 residues. Trimming shortened V by 1 base and J by 4 bases, and 13 bases separated the two germline ends. Germline V gene data show CDR1 as SNHLY and CDR2 as FYNNEI. The CDR3, as DNA: TGTGCCAGCAGTGAAGTGGAGGGCCCGGCCACTGAAGCTTTCTTT. Encoded protein: CASSEVEGPATEAFF.

The J gene is TRBJ2-5, the V gene TRBV5-4; 9 nucleotides align to TRBD2. Germline CDR1 reads SGHNT; CDR2 reads YYREEE (reference sequence). The V segment lost 4 bases and the J segment 2 bases; nucleotides outside the gene matches: 6. The CDR3 length is 15 residues. CDR3: CASSATAGGQETQYF. CDR3 nucleotides: TGTGCCAGCAGCGCGACTGCGGGGGGGCAAGAGACCCAGTACTTC.

This chain links TRBV5-6 with TRBJ2-1; 11 positions agree with TRBD2. The ends lost 3 bases at V and 0 bases at J; junction bases unmatched: 8. There are 18 residues in the CDR3. The germline V gene encodes CDR1 SGHDT and CDR2 YYEEEE. The CDR3 loop reads CASSYTSGGTDSYNEQFF. CDR3 nucleotides: TGTGCCAGCAGCTACACTAGCGGGGGCACAGACTCCTACAATGAGCAGTTCTTC.

The chain is built from TRBV19 and TRBJ1-4, with TRBD1 matching over 7 bases. The germline CDR1 and CDR2 sequences are LNHDA and SQIVND (reference sequence). V was pared by 3 bases and J by 6 bases, with 13 bases of the junction left unmatched. The CDR3 contains 17 residues. The CDR3, as DNA: TGTGCCAGTAGTATTTTTTTTAGGGGGCGGTCGGATGAAAAACTGTTTTTT. Amino acids: CASSIFFRGRSDEKLFF.

This clone has just a few counts. The chain carries TRBV28 and TRBJ1-5; 7 bases are shared with TRBD1. Germline V gene sequence: CDR1 MDHEN, CDR2 SYDVKM. The V and J ends lost 5 bases and 4 bases, in that order; junction bases with no gene match: 8. The CDR3 spans 15 residues. The CDR3 nucleotides are TGTGCCAGCAGTCCTCGGGGGACAGCTAATCAGCCCCAGCATTTT. This codes for CASSPRGTANQPQHF.

V and J are TRBV10-3 and TRBJ1-5, with D possibly TRBD1 on 5 matching bases. This CDR3 spans 16 amino acids. The V and J ends lost 3 bases and 3 bases respectively, with 15 bases between them. The germline V gene has CDR1 ENHRY and CDR2 SYGVKD. Written as DNA, the CDR3 is TGTGCCATCAGTGATTTCGGGGCGTGGGACAATCAGCCCCAGCATTTT. It codes for CAISDFGAWDNQPQHF.

This clone was found once. J is TRBJ2-5 and V is TRBV18; weak D call: TRBD2 (5 bases). The end of the DNA aligns better with TRBJ2-7, so the J call may be wrong. Looked up from germline, CDR1 is KGHSH and CDR2 is LQKENI. There are 17 residues in the CDR3. This CDR3 reads CASSPGIRQVFEGEQYF. The CDR3 DNA is TGTGCCAGCTCACCAGGGATAAGGCAGGTGTTTGAGGGCGAGCAGTACTTC.

The chain uses TRBV18 and TRBJ1-2; no reliable D call. Trimming pared 3 bases from V and 4 bases from J, leaving 12 bases between. The CDR3 has 14 amino acids. The V gene's germline CDR1 is KGHSH and CDR2 LQKENI. The CDR3 loop reads CASSPDLEGYGYTF. CDR3 coding DNA: TGTGCCAGCTCACCGGACCTGGAGGGCTATGGCTACACCTTC.